These 23 T cell receptor beta chains came from one sample sequenced in a study of chemoradiotherapy in HPV16-positive cancers. The table came from immunoSEQ multiplex PCR; TCRdb's copy has only in-frame clones and leaves some out. The sample contains around 62,000 clones, about nine tenths of which appear only once. The specimen comprised blood, sampled from a patient who underwent chemoradiotherapy. These receptors were taken from a human donor with HPV-associated anogenital cancer.

J is TRBJ1-2 and V is TRBV5-4; D possibly corresponds to TRBD1 (5 bases). Looked up from germline, CDR1 is SGHNT and CDR2 is YYREEE (reference sequence). CDR3 length: 16 residues. V was trimmed by 5 bases and J by 0 bases, leaving 17 bases between them. In DNA, the CDR3 is TGTGCCAGCAGGAGGGCGGGGGGGAGCCCTAACTATGGCTACACCTTC. The encoded protein is CASRRAGGSPNYGYTF.

J is TRBJ1-2 and V is TRBV2; D gene uncertain. V lost 7 bases, J lost 6 bases, and 12 bases lay in between. Germline-derived CDR1 and CDR2 are SNHLY and FYNNEI. The CDR3 contains 12 residues. The CDR3 loop reads CASTDGSHGYTF. The CDR3 coding sequence is TGTGCCAGCACCGACGGGTCTCATGGCTACACCTTC. The complete variable domain, with remaining parts taken from reference TRBV2 and TRBJ1-2, reads EPEVTQTPSHQVTQMGQEVILRCVPISNHLYFYWYRQILGQKVEFLVSFYNNEISEKSEIFDDQFSVERPDGSNFTLKIRSTKLEDSAMYFCASTDGSHGYTFGSGTRLTVV.

The rearrangement links TRBV10-3 to TRBJ2-3; weak D call: TRBD1 (6 bases). CDR3 size: 13 residues. V lost 9 bases to trimming and J lost 1 base, with 11 bases between them. Germline loops: CDR1 ENHRY, CDR2 SYGVKD. CDR3 residues: CAIRTAGTDTQYF. Here the CDR3 DNA reads TGTGCCATTCGGACAGCCGGCACAGATACGCAGTATTTT.

V is TRBV30 and J is TRBJ1-5; D is unclear. The V end was cut by 0 bases, the J end by 4 bases, with 13 bases between. Per the germline V gene, CDR1 is GTSNPN and CDR2 is SVGIG (reference sequence). CDR3 length: 15 amino acids. CDR3 region: CAWSVQLGGNQPQHF. The CDR3 bases are TGTGCCTGGAGTGTACAATTAGGTGGAAATCAGCCCCAGCATTTT.

V and J are TRBV11-2 and TRBJ2-5; 7 positions agree with TRBD1. V was pared by 1 base and J by 11 bases, with 7 bases of the junction left unmatched. This CDR3 region has 13 residues. Looked up from germline, CDR1 is SGHAT and CDR2 is FQNNGV. The CDR3 coding sequence is TGTGCCAGCAGCTTAGTCTCTGACAGGGAGCAGTACTTC. It encodes CASSLVSDREQYF.

This chain uses TRBV28 with TRBJ2-5; tentative D call: TRBD1 (6 bases). The CDR3 totals 14 residues. CDR1 MDHEN and CDR2 SYDVKM come from the germline V gene. Trimming stripped 4 bases from V and 11 bases from J, with 20 bases between. CDR3 bases: TGTGCCAGCAGTTCCTTGATCAGGGGTCAGGAGCAGTACTTC. Translated, it gives CASSSLIRGQEQYF. The complete variable domain, with remaining parts taken from reference TRBV28 and TRBJ2-5, reads DVKVTQSSRYLVKRTGEKVFLECVQDMDHENMFWYRQDPGLGLRLIYFSYDVKMKEKGDIPEGYSVSREKKERFSLILESASTNQTSMYLCASSSLIRGQEQYFGPGTRLLVL.

The chain has TRBV7-6 and TRBJ2-7, with a weak D call TRBD1 (6 bases). The germline V gene encodes CDR1 SGHVS and CDR2 FNYEAQ. The V end lost 5 bases, the J end lost 4 bases, and 21 bases lay between the germline ends. The CDR3 has 16 amino acids. The CDR3 spells CASSVSGTSLGYEQYF. CDR3 DNA: TGTGCCAGCAGCGTCTCCGGGACATCCCTCGGGTACGAGCAGTACTTC.

The chain carries TRBV5-1 and TRBJ2-6, with a possible D match to TRBD1 (6 bases). V dropped 4 bases and J dropped 0 bases, with 14 bases sitting between them. Germline V lookup: CDR1 SGHRS, CDR2 YFSETQ. This CDR3 spans 17 amino acids. The CDR3 coding sequence is TGCGCCAGCAGCCTGATACTGGACAGCTCTGGGGCCAACGTCCTGACTTTC. Translated, it gives CASSLILDSSGANVLTF.

The V gene is TRBV19, the J gene TRBJ2-7, with 9 bases identical to TRBD2. CDR1 and CDR2 from the germline V gene are LNHDA and SQIVND (reference sequence). This CDR3 region has 15 residues. V lost 3 bases, J lost 3 bases, and 6 bases stayed unmatched. The CDR3 is CASSIGGRAIYEQYF. CDR3 coding DNA: TGTGCCAGTAGTATCGGCGGGAGGGCGATCTACGAGCAGTACTTC.

The CDR3 sequence: CASSPSVTGNTEAFF. The DNA for the CDR3 is TGCGCCAGCAGCCCCTCGGTGACAGGGAACACTGAAGCTTTCTTT. The V and J genes are TRBV5-1 and TRBJ1-1, with a possible D match to TRBD1 (6 bases). V was clipped by 4 bases and J by 1 base, with 14 bases between them. Germline V gene data show CDR1 as SGHRS and CDR2 as YFSETQ. CDR3 size: 15 residues.

This clone was picked up a small number of times. The rearrangement uses TRBV28 and TRBJ1-5, with 12 positions matching TRBD1. Germline CDR1 and CDR2: MDHEN and SYDVKM. Trimming at V came to 3 bases and at J to 4 bases, leaving 25 bases not matched to a gene. The CDR3 is made up of 23 amino acids. The CDR3 DNA sequence: TGTGCCAGCAGTTTCGGTTGGGCTCTCCGGGACAGGGGGCAAAAAAGGAATAATCAGCCCCAGCATTTT. Translating it yields CASSFGWALRDRGQKRNNQPQHF.

The chain recombines TRBV18 with TRBJ1-5, with D possibly being TRBD1 (6 bases). This CDR3 region has 16 residues. The ends were cut back, 6 bases at V and 5 bases at J, with 20 bases in the middle. CDR1 and CDR2 from the germline V gene are KGHSH and LQKENI. CDR3 nucleotide sequence: TGTGCCAGCTCCCGTACACATACAGGGATGGATCAGCCCCAGCATTTT. Its protein product is CASSRTHTGMDQPQHF. Looking up the rest from reference TRBV18 and TRBJ1-5 gives the full variable domain: NAGVMQNPRHLVRRRGQEARLRCSPMKGHSHVYWYRQLPEEGLKFMVYLQKENIIDESGMPKERFSAEFPKEGPSILRIQQVVRGDSAAYFCASSRTHTGMDQPQHFGDGTRLSIL.

This clone was recorded a few times. The J gene is TRBJ1-4, the V gene TRBV2, with a tentative D call TRBD1 (5 bases). This CDR3 contains 13 residues. Germline V gene data show CDR1 as SNHLY and CDR2 as FYNNEI. V shed 10 bases and J shed 8 bases, with 17 bases lying between them. DNA for the CDR3: TGTGCCACTGAGCGGGACCGGGGCGAAAAACTGTTTTTT. It translates to CATERDRGEKLFF.

The CDR3 loop is CASSIVAGLAYEQYF. The CDR3 DNA reads as TGTGCCAGTAGTATAGTGGCGGGACTAGCCTACGAGCAGTACTTC. The V gene is TRBV19, the J gene TRBJ2-7, with 8 bases that match TRBD2. Looked up from germline, CDR1 is LNHDA and CDR2 is SQIVND (reference sequence). The length of the CDR3 is 15 residues. V shed 1 base, J shed 2 bases, and the junction held 4 bases outside the gene matches.

The chain combines TRBV6-6 with TRBJ1-2; D is perhaps TRBD1 (5 bases). V dropped 6 bases and J dropped 3 bases, with 14 bases sitting between them. The germline V gene encodes CDR1 MNHNY and CDR2 SVGAGI (reference sequence). The CDR3 contains 14 residues. The CDR3 DNA is TGTGCCAGCAGCTACGGGGCGGGGGACTATGGCTACACCTTC. This translates into CASSYGAGDYGYTF.

This CDR3 reads CASSQRPPGQVFTNEKLFF. The CDR3 coding sequence is TGCGCCAGCAGCCAAAGACCTCCGGGACAGGTCTTTACTAATGAAAAACTGTTTTTT. The chain carries TRBV4-1 and TRBJ1-4, with TRBD1 matching 8 bases. The junction had 13 bases not matched to a gene; V was cut back by 2 bases and J by 2 bases. This CDR3 contains 19 residues. Per germline, CDR1 MGHRA and CDR2 YSYEKL.

Details on this clone: This specimen includes other DNA sequences encoding the same CDR3. The genes are TRBV18 and TRBJ1-5; a possible D gene is TRBD1 (5 bases). From germline, CDR1 is KGHSH and CDR2 LQKENI. The CDR3 is 13 amino acids. Trimming removed 6 bases from V and 4 bases from J, with 10 bases in between. CDR3: CASSPGGNQPQHF. CDR3 nucleotide sequence: TGTGCCAGCTCCCCCGGGGGAAATCAGCCCCAGCATTTT.

The CDR3 region is CASSLEGFTDTQYF. The CDR3 DNA sequence: TGCGCCAGCAGCTTGGAGGGCTTCACAGATACGCAGTATTTT. This sequence joins TRBV5-1 and TRBJ2-3, with no clear D. Germline V CDR1 and CDR2: SGHRS, YFSETQ. CDR3 length: 14 amino acids. V dropped 0 bases and J dropped 2 bases, with 7 bases sitting between them. The whole variable domain, remainder taken from reference TRBV5-1 and TRBJ2-3, is KAGVTQTPRYLIKTRGQQVTLSCSPISGHRSVSWYQQTPGQGLQFLFEYFSETQRNKGNFPGRFSGRQFSNSRSEMNVSTLELGDSALYLCASSLEGFTDTQYFGPGTRLTVL.

The gene calls are TRBV19 and TRBJ1-6, with a tentative D call TRBD1 (6 bases). This CDR3 spans 13 amino acids. Per germline, CDR1 LNHDA and CDR2 SQIVND (reference sequence). The germline V and J ends were trimmed by 10 bases and 9 bases, with 16 bases remaining between them. In nucleotides, the CDR3 is TGTGCCACCCAGGGGTCCCAGAGTTCACCCCTCCACTTT. Amino acid sequence: CATQGSQSSPLHF.

This chain joins TRBV27 and TRBJ2-3, with 7 bases fitting TRBD1. V dropped 6 bases and J dropped 0; count of bases not matched to a gene: 12. Germline V CDR1 and CDR2: MNHEY, SMNVEV (reference sequence). The CDR3 is 17 amino acids. CDR3 region: CASRHGNRGGSTDTQYF. CDR3 bases: TGTGCCAGCAGGCACGGGAACAGGGGTGGGAGCACAGATACGCAGTATTTT.

This chain links TRBV7-2 with TRBJ2-5; 11 bases align to TRBD1. From germline, CDR1 is SGHTA and CDR2 FQGNSA. CDR3 length: 15 residues. With 5 bases clipped from V and 5 bases from J, the junction kept 7 bases outside the gene matches. This chain's CDR3 is CASSADRGRGETQYF. DNA for the CDR3: TGTGCCAGCAGCGCGGACAGGGGGCGCGGGGAGACCCAGTACTTC.

CDR3 region: CASSQPGPEKLFF. In DNA form, the CDR3 reads TGCGCCAGCAGCCAACCGGGTCCTGAAAAACTGTTTTTT. The chain links TRBV4-1 to TRBJ1-4, with no clear D. The germline V gene has CDR1 MGHRA and CDR2 YSYEKL. V lost 2 bases and J 7 bases, leaving 8 bases between the germline ends. The length of the CDR3 is 13 residues.

V usage is TRBV28 and J usage is TRBJ2-3, with TRBD2 matching 9 bases. V was pared by 5 bases and J by 3 bases, with 9 bases of the junction left unmatched. Looked up from germline, CDR1 is MDHEN and CDR2 is SYDVKM. The CDR3 extends over 16 amino acids. CDR3 DNA: TGTGCCAGCAGTCCTCGACGCGGGAGGGAGACAGATACGCAGTATTTT. Amino acids: CASSPRRGRETDTQYF.